The 23 T cell receptor beta chains below were found in one sample sequenced in a study of T cells expressing NK-cell markers (dated by TCRdb to 2018 to 2020). Receptor libraries were prepared by 5' RACE. Reads for this sample came from an Illumina HiSeq 2000. TCRdb reprocessed the sequencing reads and holds a single record per CDR3 protein sequence, with no DNA. This sample's table contains over 350,000 distinct CDR3 sequences. Approximately 12% of the sample rests with the top ten. Sequenced sample: blood T cells: a sorted CD56 or NKG2C T cell subset, CD4+ or CD8+ T cells, or bulk PBMC T cells (not recorded which). The receptors stem from a woman between 50 and 59 years old in good health. Donor details come from another sample of the same person, matched by shared clones.

This chain links TRBV20-1 with TRBJ2-5; with no DNA, the TCRdb D assignment of TRBD2 cannot be verified. This CDR3 region has 15 residues. Germline V gene sequence: CDR1 DFQATT, CDR2 SNEGSKA (reference sequence). CDR3 protein: CSARDNAGSTETQYF.

The rearrangement joins TRBV29-1 to TRBJ2-2. The CDR3 totals 12 residues. Germline assignment: CDR1 SQVTM and CDR2 ANQGSEA. The chain's CDR3 is CSVVPNTGELFF.

The gene calls are TRBV29-1 and TRBJ2-3; TCRdb's D call of TRBD2 is untestable without DNA. The CDR3 consists of 13 residues. The germline gives CDR1 SQVTM, CDR2 ANQGSEA. CDR3 residues: CSVEREGADTQYF.

The chain links TRBV4-1 to TRBJ2-7; as DNA is missing, the TRBD1 call by TCRdb cannot be tested. There are 15 residues in the CDR3. In germline, CDR1 is MGHRA, CDR2 YSYEKL. The chain's CDR3 is CASSGVGTGKYEQYF.

This chain joins TRBV20-1 and TRBJ2-3; the TCRdb D gene call, TRBD2, has no DNA to confirm it. The length of the CDR3 is 12 residues. CDR1 and CDR2 (germline): DFQATT, SNEGSKA (reference sequence). The chain's CDR3 is CSATGTRDTQYF.

The chain couples TRBV6-6 to TRBJ1-4; as DNA is missing, the TRBD1 call by TCRdb cannot be tested. Germline CDR1 and CDR2: MNHNY and SVGAGI (reference sequence). The CDR3 is made up of 18 amino acids. The chain's CDR3 is CASSYSNRPGRANEKLFF.

This CDR3 reads CSAISGLAGGRKETQYF. The V call is TRBV20-1, the J call TRBJ2-5; the D gene TCRdb calls, TRBD2, cannot be checked with no DNA. The length of the CDR3 is 17 residues. Germline-derived CDR1 and CDR2 are DFQATT and SNEGSKA (reference sequence).

The V call is TRBV5-1, the J call TRBJ1-5. This CDR3 spans 15 amino acids. The germline V gene encodes CDR1 SGHRS and CDR2 YFSETQ. This chain's CDR3 is CASKEQDGINQPQHF.

The chain uses TRBV7-2 and TRBJ2-3; the D call of TRBD1 rests on TCRdb alone, since no DNA is present to check it. CDR1 is SGHTA and CDR2 is FQGNSA in the germline V gene. The CDR3 consists of 16 residues. The CDR3 reads CASSSGSGLATDTQYF.

The chain joins TRBV20-1 to TRBJ2-3; TCRdb picks TRBD2, but there is no DNA to check that call. From germline, CDR1 is DFQATT and CDR2 SNEGSKA (reference sequence). The CDR3 has 17 residues. The CDR3 sequence is CSARDNLAAPSTDTQYF.

The V and J genes are TRBV15 and TRBJ2-2; TCRdb's D call of TRBD2 is untestable without DNA. Per germline, CDR1 LNHNV and CDR2 YYDKDF (reference sequence). This CDR3 has 16 amino acids. The CDR3 protein is CATSTLTSGRAGELFF.

The genes are TRBV7-8 and TRBJ1-5. The CDR3 spans 14 residues. The germline gives CDR1 SGHVS, CDR2 FQNEAQ. The CDR3 sequence: CASSPPDSNQPQHF.

This chain links TRBV20-1 with TRBJ2-5. Germline values: CDR1 DFQATT, CDR2 SNEGSKA (reference sequence). This CDR3 comprises 11 residues. The CDR3 loop is CSAWKQETQYF.

This chain links TRBV7-9 with TRBJ2-5; no DNA is available, so the TRBD1 call from TCRdb remains unchecked. The CDR3 is 14 amino acids. Germline CDR1 SEHNR, CDR2 FQNEAQ (reference sequence). The chain's CDR3 is CASSPPELDETQYF.

This chain uses TRBV20-1 with TRBJ1-5. Germline loops: CDR1 DFQATT, CDR2 SNEGSKA (reference sequence). The CDR3 is 13 residues long. This CDR3 is CSARKAGQQPQHF.

The chain uses TRBV24-1 and TRBJ2-5; TCRdb proposes TRBD2, but this gene call is untestable without DNA. This CDR3 is built from 18 residues. Germline V gives CDR1 KGHDR, CDR2 SFDVKD. CDR3 loop: CATSDGLRTSGEQETQYF.

The chain couples TRBV2 to TRBJ2-1; TCRdb's assignment of TRBD2 cannot be checked, as there is no DNA. Germline V CDR1 and CDR2: SNHLY, FYNNEI. The CDR3 is made up of 12 amino acids. CDR3 region: CASSVGGREQFF.

The CDR3: CASSLMGTDEQFF. The rearrangement links TRBV18 to TRBJ2-1; TCRdb outputs TRBD1, but without DNA this stays unchecked. The CDR3 runs 13 residues. CDR1 and CDR2 from the germline V gene are KGHSH and LQKENI.

CDR3 region: CSARDWGTGGSLETQYF. This chain links TRBV20-1 with TRBJ2-5; the D call from TCRdb, TRBD1, cannot be confirmed without DNA. Germline values: CDR1 DFQATT, CDR2 SNEGSKA (reference sequence). The CDR3 loop spans 17 amino acids.

The chain employs TRBV12-3 or TRBV12-4 and TRBJ2-5; as DNA is missing, the TRBD1 call by TCRdb cannot be tested. CDR3 length: 15 amino acids. CDR3 sequence reads: CATWGPGGGGETQYF.

The chain has TRBV24-1 and TRBJ2-5; no DNA is available, so the TRBD1 call from TCRdb remains unchecked. The CDR3 runs to 15 residues. CDR1 KGHDR and CDR2 SFDVKD come from the germline V gene. CDR3 residues: CATSDPGQGGETQYF.

The chain has TRBV9 and TRBJ2-7. The CDR3 totals 15 residues. Germline V gene lookup returns CDR1 SGDLS and CDR2 YYNGEE. The CDR3 is CASSVEARFHYEQYF.

V and J are TRBV20-1 and TRBJ1-5; TCRdb picks TRBD1, but there is no DNA to check that call. The CDR3 consists of 14 residues. Germline lookup yields CDR1 DFQATT and CDR2 SNEGSKA (reference sequence). CDR3 sequence: CSAPGQGPGQPQHF.